This T cell receptor beta chain emerged from a study of HIV-infected patients and healthy controls. Study-level information: Total CDR3 counts per chain did not differ significantly between patients and controls. The study, taken as a whole, reports: The diversity differences were not explained by slight age and sex differences between study cohorts.

Around 0.5 ug RNA was reverse transcribed with alpha and beta constant-region primers. Separate chain-specific third strand synthesis with multiplexing indices produced the alpha and beta libraries. TCRdb re-analysed the 5' RACE reads in MiXCR, keeping a single row per CDR3 protein. The sample has approximately 5,400 distinct CDR3 sequences; approximately 22% are singletons. No cell fractionation was done, so the repertoire covers all unsorted peripheral blood T cells. RNA came from 2.5 to 3 ml of peripheral blood. The J segment lost 3 bases and the V segment lost 0 bases, leaving 4 bases of the junction unmatched. The CDR3 totals 16 residues. The V gene's germline CDR1 is SGHRS and CDR2 YFSETQ. This clonotype was detected ten times or more. Its antigen is undetermined.

This specimen was blood, taken before antiretroviral therapy. This clonotype was obtained from an adult with HIV infection. J is TRBJ2-5 and V is TRBV5-1, with 11 positions matching TRBD2. The chain's CDR3 is CASSLEGSGGEETQYF. The CDR3 coding sequence is TGCGCCAGCAGCTTGGAGGGTAGCGGGGGGGAAGAGACCCAGTACTTC.